Listed below are T cell receptor beta chains from one sample, sequenced in a study of blood T cell repertoires in COVID-19. The repertoire was sequenced with immunoSEQ multiplex PCR; TCRdb's copy has only in-frame clones and lacks some. The sample consists of fewer than 350,000 clones, roughly 87% of them appearing once. Sequenced material: peripheral blood. These receptors were taken from a man younger than 30 with active or convalescent COVID-19. CDR3s include the opening cysteine and the closing phenylalanine or tryptophan. Each record gives: CDR3 DNA, CDR3 protein, V gene, clone size, D gene, J gene. A D gene is named only where the DNA matches it firmly. For some rows the clone size is stated as once, few or many, or as a class when expanded; others skip it.

CDR3 DNA: TGTGCCAGCAGACGACAGGGGGACTACGAGCAGTACTTC
CDR3 protein: CASRRQGDYEQYF
V gene: TRBV14
clone size: NA
D gene: TRBD1
J gene: TRBJ2-7

CDR3 DNA: TGTGCCAGCAGCCACGGCGGGACAGGGGTTAACTATGGCTACACCTTC
CDR3 protein: CASSHGGTGVNYGYTF
V gene: TRBV3-1/TRBV3-2
clone size: NA
D gene: TRBD1
J gene: TRBJ1-2

CDR3 DNA: TGCGCCAGCAGGGTGGAGGGAACAGCTAACTATGGCTACACCTTC
CDR3 protein: CASRVEGTANYGYTF
V gene: TRBV5-1
clone size: NA
D gene: NA
J gene: TRBJ1-2

CDR3 DNA: TGTGCCAGCAGCTTCGCCGGGACAGGGAACACTGAAGCTTTCTTT
CDR3 protein: CASSFAGTGNTEAFF
V gene: TRBV11-2
clone size: NA
D gene: TRBD1
J gene: TRBJ1-1

CDR3 DNA: TGTGCCAGCAGCGCGACTAGCGGGGACGTCTACGAGCAGTACTTC
CDR3 protein: CASSATSGDVYEQYF
V gene: TRBV9
clone size: once
D gene: TRBD2
J gene: TRBJ2-7

CDR3 DNA: TGTGCCATCGGACTAGCGGGGTACCTGGATACGCAGTATTTT
CDR3 protein: CAIGLAGYLDTQYF
V gene: TRBV6-5
clone size: NA
D gene: TRBD2
J gene: TRBJ2-3

CDR3 DNA: TGTGCCAGCAGCTATAGCTCCTACAATGAGCAGTTCTTC
CDR3 protein: CASSYSSYNEQFF
V gene: TRBV11-2
clone size: NA
D gene: NA
J gene: TRBJ2-1

CDR3 DNA: TGTGCCAGCAGTTTTTCCGGGACATCCAGTTTT
CDR3 protein: CASSFSGTSSF
V gene: TRBV12-3/TRBV12-4
clone size: NA
D gene: NA
J gene: TRBJ1-3

CDR3 DNA: TGTGCCAGCAGCAAAGGACAGGGTCACTATGGCTACACCTTC
CDR3 protein: CASSKGQGHYGYTF
V gene: TRBV21-1
clone size: NA
D gene: NA
J gene: TRBJ1-2

CDR3 DNA: TGTGCCAGCAGCCAACCAGGCTCTGGAAACACCATATATTTT
CDR3 protein: CASSQPGSGNTIYF
V gene: TRBV27
clone size: NA
D gene: NA
J gene: TRBJ1-3

CDR3 DNA: TGTGCCAGCAGCTTAGAGCGGATTGCGGGTGAAAAACTGTTTTTT
CDR3 protein: CASSLERIAGEKLFF
V gene: TRBV7-6
clone size: NA
D gene: NA
J gene: TRBJ1-4

CDR3 DNA: TGTGCCAGTAGTCAGACAGGGAACTCTGGAAACACCATATATTTT
CDR3 protein: CASSQTGNSGNTIYF
V gene: TRBV19
clone size: once
D gene: TRBD1
J gene: TRBJ1-3

CDR3 DNA: TGTGCCAGCAGCCCACAGGGGACTGCGAACACCGGGGAGCTGTTTTTT
CDR3 protein: CASSPQGTANTGELFF
V gene: TRBV7-2
clone size: NA
D gene: NA
J gene: TRBJ2-2

CDR3 DNA: TGTGCCAGTAGTACCGGACAGGGGGTGGTATATAGCAATCAGCCCCAGCATTTT
CDR3 protein: CASSTGQGVVYSNQPQHF
V gene: TRBV19
clone size: NA
D gene: TRBD1
J gene: TRBJ1-5

CDR3 DNA: TGTGCCAGCAGTTATCTCCAGGGGGCGTCCAAAAACATTCAGTACTTC
CDR3 protein: CASSYLQGASKNIQYF
V gene: TRBV27
clone size: NA
D gene: TRBD1
J gene: TRBJ2-4

CDR3 DNA: TGTGCCAGCAGTGAGGTCTATTCGGCAGATACGCAGTATTTT
CDR3 protein: CASSEVYSADTQYF
V gene: TRBV6-1
clone size: NA
D gene: NA
J gene: TRBJ2-3

CDR3 DNA: TGTGCCATCTCGGGAGAACAAAGCTCCTACAATGAGCAGTTCTTC
CDR3 protein: CAISGEQSSYNEQFF
V gene: TRBV10-3
clone size: NA
D gene: NA
J gene: TRBJ2-1

CDR3 DNA: TGTGCCAGCAACCCCCCTCCGCCGCGGGGAGGTGATACGCAGTATTTT
CDR3 protein: CASNPPPPRGGDTQYF
V gene: TRBV6-2/TRBV6-3
clone size: NA
D gene: NA
J gene: TRBJ2-3

CDR3 DNA: TGTGCCAGCAGCCAAGGGGGGGTCTCGCTGTTTTTT
CDR3 protein: CASSQGGVSLFF
V gene: TRBV14
clone size: NA
D gene: NA
J gene: TRBJ1-4

CDR3 DNA: TGTGCCATCAGTGGGCTGGCGGGGGGGGTCGGCTACGAGCAGTACTTC
CDR3 protein: CAISGLAGGVGYEQYF
V gene: TRBV10-3
clone size: NA
D gene: TRBD2
J gene: TRBJ2-7

CDR3 DNA: TGCAGCGTTGAAGAAGGGACAGGTCAATATGGCTACACCTTC
CDR3 protein: CSVEEGTGQYGYTF
V gene: TRBV29-1
clone size: NA
D gene: TRBD1
J gene: TRBJ1-2

CDR3 DNA: TGTGCCAGCAGCTTAAGCGACAGCCAGAGGTACATTCAGTACTTC
CDR3 protein: CASSLSDSQRYIQYF
V gene: TRBV7-9
clone size: NA
D gene: NA
J gene: TRBJ2-4

CDR3 DNA: TGTGCCAGCGGAAACAGGGGGCACGATGAAAAACTGTTTTTT
CDR3 protein: CASGNRGHDEKLFF
V gene: TRBV28
clone size: NA
D gene: TRBD1
J gene: TRBJ1-4

CDR3 DNA: TGTGCCAGCAGCTTAGATAGGGCAGGGGCCCGGGGAGCATATGGCTACACCTTC
CDR3 protein: CASSLDRAGARGAYGYTF
V gene: TRBV11-2
clone size: NA
D gene: NA
J gene: TRBJ1-2

CDR3 DNA: TGTGCCAGCAGTGTAACTAGCGGGGGCACAGATACGCAGTATTTT
CDR3 protein: CASSVTSGGTDTQYF
V gene: TRBV6-4
clone size: NA
D gene: TRBD2
J gene: TRBJ2-3

CDR3 DNA: TGTGCCAGCACTAATTCTATCTATGGCTACACCTTC
CDR3 protein: CASTNSIYGYTF
V gene: TRBV12-3/TRBV12-4
clone size: NA
D gene: NA
J gene: TRBJ1-2

CDR3 DNA: TGTGCCAGCAGTGACTCTCTCTCAACCTCACAAGAAGCTTTCTTT
CDR3 protein: CASSDSLSTSQEAFF
V gene: TRBV6-4
clone size: few
D gene: NA
J gene: TRBJ1-1

CDR3 DNA: TGCAGTGCTAGTCGCGAGAACACCGGGGAGCTGTTTTTT
CDR3 protein: CSASRENTGELFF
V gene: TRBV20-1
clone size: NA
D gene: NA
J gene: TRBJ2-2

CDR3 DNA: TGTGCCAGCAGCCCCTCCGGGACAGACCGTCGTCAGCCCCAGCATTTT
CDR3 protein: CASSPSGTDRRQPQHF
V gene: TRBV7-9
clone size: once
D gene: TRBD1
J gene: TRBJ1-5

CDR3 DNA: TGTGCCAGCAGCCTAACTATTGCGGGGGCGGAAGCTTTCTTT
CDR3 protein: CASSLTIAGAEAFF
V gene: TRBV3-1/TRBV3-2
clone size: NA
D gene: NA
J gene: TRBJ1-1

CDR3 DNA: TGTGCCAGCAGTCCAGGGGTGTCAAACTATGGCTACACCTTC
CDR3 protein: CASSPGVSNYGYTF
V gene: TRBV25-1
clone size: NA
D gene: NA
J gene: TRBJ1-2

CDR3 DNA: TGCGCCAGCAGCATAGGGACAGGCTACAATGAGCAGTTCTTC
CDR3 protein: CASSIGTGYNEQFF
V gene: TRBV4-3
clone size: NA
D gene: TRBD1
J gene: TRBJ2-1

CDR3 DNA: TGCGCCAGCAGCCCCCGGGAGGGCACAGATACGCAGTATTTT
CDR3 protein: CASSPREGTDTQYF
V gene: TRBV4-1
clone size: NA
D gene: TRBD2
J gene: TRBJ2-3

CDR3 DNA: TGCGCCAGCAGCTTGGAACTGCCAAGCGGGGGCGAGCAGTACTTC
CDR3 protein: CASSLELPSGGEQYF
V gene: TRBV5-1
clone size: NA
D gene: TRBD2
J gene: TRBJ2-7

CDR3 DNA: TGTGCCAGCAGTAGCCGGACAGTTGGGAACTATGGCTACACCTTC
CDR3 protein: CASSSRTVGNYGYTF
V gene: TRBV6-2/TRBV6-3
clone size: NA
D gene: NA
J gene: TRBJ1-2

CDR3 DNA: TGTGCCAGCAGCCTTAGCGGGGGGGCCGTGGAGACCCAGTACTTC
CDR3 protein: CASSLSGGAVETQYF
V gene: TRBV9
clone size: NA
D gene: TRBD2
J gene: TRBJ2-5

CDR3 DNA: TGTGCCAGTAAGGGGGTGGGGGCCGGGGAGCTGTTTTTT
CDR3 protein: CASKGVGAGELFF
V gene: TRBV19
clone size: NA
D gene: NA
J gene: TRBJ2-2

CDR3 DNA: TGTGCTAGTGGTTTGGGCACCGACAGTTCTGCGGCTTTCTTT
CDR3 protein: CASGLGTDSSAAFF
V gene: TRBV12-5
clone size: few
D gene: NA
J gene: TRBJ1-1

CDR3 DNA: TGTGCCAGCACCGCGACAGGGGTGGGCACTGAAGCTTTCTTT
CDR3 protein: CASTATGVGTEAFF
V gene: TRBV2
clone size: few
D gene: TRBD1
J gene: TRBJ1-1

CDR3 DNA: TGTGCCAGCAGCCCAACAGCCACAGATACGCAGTATTTT
CDR3 protein: CASSPTATDTQYF
V gene: TRBV6-4
clone size: NA
D gene: NA
J gene: TRBJ2-3

CDR3 DNA: TGTGCCAGCAGTGCGACTAGCGGGAGCACAGATACGCAGTATTTT
CDR3 protein: CASSATSGSTDTQYF
V gene: TRBV6-4
clone size: many
D gene: TRBD2
J gene: TRBJ2-3

CDR3 DNA: TGTGCCAGCAGCTTAGGACTAGCGGGGACCTACGAGCAGTACTTC
CDR3 protein: CASSLGLAGTYEQYF
V gene: TRBV7-2
clone size: NA
D gene: TRBD2
J gene: TRBJ2-7

CDR3 DNA: TGTGCCAGCAGTGCGGACAGACGCTATGGCTACACCTTC
CDR3 protein: CASSADRRYGYTF
V gene: TRBV27
clone size: NA
D gene: NA
J gene: TRBJ1-2

CDR3 DNA: TGTGCCAGCAGCTTGATCAGCCGGGGAAATTCACCCCTCCACTTT
CDR3 protein: CASSLISRGNSPLHF
V gene: TRBV5-5
clone size: NA
D gene: NA
J gene: TRBJ1-6

CDR3 DNA: TGTGCCAGCAGTCCGAGACTAGCGGGGGGGCGAGAGACCCAGTACTTC
CDR3 protein: CASSPRLAGGRETQYF
V gene: TRBV28
clone size: NA
D gene: TRBD2
J gene: TRBJ2-5

CDR3 DNA: TGTGCCAGCAGTTTAAGGCCGGGGGGGACTGAAGCTTTCTTT
CDR3 protein: CASSLRPGGTEAFF
V gene: TRBV27
clone size: NA
D gene: NA
J gene: TRBJ1-1

CDR3 DNA: TGTGCCACCCGGGGAACAGGGGGGAACACTGAAGCTTTCTTT
CDR3 protein: CATRGTGGNTEAFF
V gene: TRBV28
clone size: NA
D gene: TRBD1
J gene: TRBJ1-1

CDR3 DNA: TGTGCCAGCAGCTTAGTACAGGGGGCCTCTGAAGCTTTCTTT
CDR3 protein: CASSLVQGASEAFF
V gene: TRBV7-9
clone size: NA
D gene: TRBD1
J gene: TRBJ1-1

CDR3 DNA: TGCGCCAGCAGCCTAGACAGTGGAAACACCATATATTTT
CDR3 protein: CASSLDSGNTIYF
V gene: TRBV5-1
clone size: NA
D gene: NA
J gene: TRBJ1-3

CDR3 DNA: TGCAGTGCGCACACAAACAATGAGCAGTTCTTC
CDR3 protein: CSAHTNNEQFF
V gene: TRBV20-1
clone size: NA
D gene: NA
J gene: TRBJ2-1

CDR3 DNA: TGTGCCACCAGTGATCCAGGGGGCGCAAGGGCAGATACGCAGTATTTT
CDR3 protein: CATSDPGGARADTQYF
V gene: TRBV24-1
clone size: NA
D gene: TRBD1
J gene: TRBJ2-3

CDR3 DNA: TGCGCCAGCAGCCAATCGGGGAACACTGAAGCTTTCTTT
CDR3 protein: CASSQSGNTEAFF
V gene: TRBV4-3
clone size: NA
D gene: NA
J gene: TRBJ1-1

CDR3 DNA: TGTGCCAGCAGTTACTACGCCAGGGCGGATACGCAGTATTTT
CDR3 protein: CASSYYARADTQYF
V gene: TRBV6-5
clone size: NA
D gene: NA
J gene: TRBJ2-3

CDR3 DNA: TGTGCCAGCAGCTTATACGGGGGGGACAATGAGCAGTTCTTC
CDR3 protein: CASSLYGGDNEQFF
V gene: TRBV7-3
clone size: NA
D gene: TRBD2
J gene: TRBJ2-1

CDR3 DNA: TGTGCCAGCAGTAAGACTAGCGGGGACGTAAATACGCAGTATTTT
CDR3 protein: CASSKTSGDVNTQYF
V gene: TRBV6-5
clone size: few
D gene: TRBD2
J gene: TRBJ2-3

CDR3 DNA: TGTGCCATCAGTGAGTCTCAGACTGAGTACAATGAGCAGTTCTTC
CDR3 protein: CAISESQTEYNEQFF
V gene: TRBV10-3
clone size: few
D gene: NA
J gene: TRBJ2-1

CDR3 DNA: TGCGCCAGCAGCCAAGAGAGGTGGGAGGGGAACGAGCAGTACTTC
CDR3 protein: CASSQERWEGNEQYF
V gene: TRBV4-3
clone size: NA
D gene: TRBD2
J gene: TRBJ2-7

CDR3 DNA: TGTGCCAGCAGCCAAAGAGGTCTAGCGGCTGGGGACGAGCAGTACTTC
CDR3 protein: CASSQRGLAAGDEQYF
V gene: TRBV3-1/TRBV3-2
clone size: NA
D gene: TRBD2
J gene: TRBJ2-7

CDR3 DNA: TGTGCCAGCAGTGAACGCCACCAGGCCTACGAGCAGTACTTC
CDR3 protein: CASSERHQAYEQYF
V gene: TRBV2
clone size: NA
D gene: NA
J gene: TRBJ2-7

CDR3 DNA: TGTGCCAGCAGCCACGTCCCGGACAGCCGGGACTACACCTTC
CDR3 protein: CASSHVPDSRDYTF
V gene: TRBV3-1/TRBV3-2
clone size: NA
D gene: NA
J gene: TRBJ1-2